Following are 26 T cell receptor beta chains from one sample sequenced in a study of blood T cell repertoires in COVID-19 (dated by TCRdb to 2020 to 2021). Libraries came from the immunoSEQ multiplex PCR assay. The table comes from immuneACCESS by way of TCRdb, which keeps in-frame sequences with V and J called. Part of the clones is missing from these tables; in studies checked, under half for an unresolved V gene and the rest for unknown reasons. In this sample the table shows 55,000 to 80,000 clones, 85% to 90% of which occur a single time. The ten most abundant clones make up around 8.7% of the sample. What was sequenced was peripheral blood. All receptors come from a man in his fifties with active COVID-19.

V and J are TRBV6-5 and TRBJ1-1, with D unresolved. Germline lookup yields CDR1 MNHEY and CDR2 SVGAGI. CDR3 length equals 11 residues. Deletions cut 6 bases from V and 5 bases from J, with 7 bases between. CDR3: CASRLRTEAFF. In DNA, the CDR3 is TGTGCCAGCAGACTGCGGACTGAAGCTTTCTTT.

The chain recombines TRBV9 with TRBJ1-2; perhaps TRBD1 as D (6 bases). Germline lookup yields CDR1 SGDLS and CDR2 YYNGEE. Trimming shortened V by 3 bases and J by 5 bases, and 17 bases separated the two germline ends. The CDR3 has 15 residues. The CDR3 DNA sequence: TGTGCCAGCAGCGAAGGGGACACTACACCTTATGGCTACACCTTC. Translation gives CASSEGDTTPYGYTF.

The gene calls are TRBV30 and TRBJ2-3, with 8 bases matching TRBD2. Germline V gene data show CDR1 as GTSNPN and CDR2 as SVGIG (reference sequence). This CDR3 contains 17 residues. Losses at the gene ends were 5 bases for V and 0 bases for J; bases not matched to a gene: 13. The CDR3 bases are TGTGCCTGGGCTATAGCGGGGAGTGTACCTAGCACAGATACGCAGTATTTT. It translates to CAWAIAGSVPSTDTQYF.

This sequence joins TRBV19 and TRBJ1-2; D gene ambiguous. The CDR3 totals 15 residues. Germline-derived CDR1 and CDR2 are LNHDA and SQIVND (reference sequence). Trimming pared 1 base from V and 6 bases from J, leaving 15 bases between. The CDR3 region has the DNA TGTGCCAGTAGTATAGGCCGCAACCACGGGGATGGCTACACCTTC. Amino acid sequence: CASSIGRNHGDGYTF.

This clone was observed a handful of times. The CDR3, as DNA: TGTGCCAGCAGCTTTGGGACAGATACTAACTATGGCTACACCTTC. Its translation is CASSFGTDTNYGYTF. The chain has TRBV7-8 and TRBJ1-2; 7 positions match TRBD1. The junction had 4 bases not matched to a gene; V was cut back by 3 bases and J by 0 bases. There are 15 residues in the CDR3. Germline values: CDR1 SGHVS, CDR2 FQNEAQ.

The chain is built from TRBV11-2 and TRBJ1-6; D unclear. The CDR3 has 15 residues. Germline V gene data show CDR1 as SGHAT and CDR2 as FQNNGV. The V end lost 5 bases, the J end lost 5 bases, and 13 bases lay between the germline ends. CDR3 sequence (DNA): TGTGCCAGCAGCATCAGGATCCCAAATAATTCACCCCTCCACTTT. It specifies CASSIRIPNNSPLHF.

The rearrangement uses TRBV7-3 and TRBJ2-5; D is perhaps TRBD2 (6 bases). With 6 bases removed from V and 4 bases from J, the gap between germline ends came to 15 bases. In germline, CDR1 is SGHTA, CDR2 FQGTGA. The CDR3 is made up of 14 amino acids. In nucleotides, the CDR3 is TGTGCCAGCAGGGCTGGAGGGGAGAGAGAGACCCAGTACTTC. This codes for CASRAGGERETQYF.

J is TRBJ1-1 and V is TRBV7-6, with 7 bases identical to TRBD1. Germline values: CDR1 SGHVS, CDR2 FNYEAQ. This CDR3 comprises 13 residues. Trimming at V came to 6 bases and at J to 6 bases, leaving 7 bases not matched to a gene. For the CDR3, the DNA is TGTGCCAGCAGTTATGACAGGGAGGCTGAAGCTTTCTTT. Translating it yields CASSYDREAEAFF.

V usage is TRBV18 and J usage is TRBJ2-6; D perhaps matches TRBD2 (5 bases). Trimming cost V 3 bases and J 0 bases, with 9 bases left between them. Germline loops: CDR1 KGHSH, CDR2 LQKENI. This CDR3 has 16 amino acids. The CDR3: CASSPFSDSGANVLTF. The DNA of the CDR3 is TGTGCCAGCTCACCTTTTAGCGACTCTGGGGCCAACGTCCTGACTTTC.

The V gene is TRBV19, the J gene TRBJ1-5; 7 nucleotides agree with TRBD1. This CDR3 is built from 15 residues. Per germline, CDR1 LNHDA and CDR2 SQIVND (reference sequence). V lost 5 bases, J lost 0 bases, and 4 bases stayed unmatched. CDR3 in amino acids: CASSSGTASNQPQHF. The CDR3 nucleotides are TGTGCCAGTAGTTCCGGGACAGCTAGCAATCAGCCCCAGCATTTT. The entire variable domain, with the rest obtained from reference TRBV19 and TRBJ1-5, is as follows: DGGITQSPKYLFRKEGQNVTLSCEQNLNHDAMYWYRQDPGQGLRLIYYSQIVNDFQKGDIAEGYSVSREKKESFPLTVTSAQKNPTAFYLCASSSGTASNQPQHFGDGTRLSIL.

V and J are TRBV6-2 or TRBV6-3 and TRBJ1-1; D perhaps matches TRBD1 (5 bases). V lost 0 bases and J 4 bases, leaving 9 bases between the germline ends. Germline V gives CDR1 MNHEY, CDR2 SVGEGT. The CDR3 loop spans 14 amino acids. The CDR3 sequence is CASSYSGGSTEAFF. As DNA, the CDR3 is TGTGCCAGCAGTTACTCTGGGGGGAGCACTGAAGCTTTCTTT.

The table lists this clone with a count of one. The chain recombines TRBV7-2 with TRBJ1-1, with D tentatively TRBD1 (5 bases). Germline V CDR1 and CDR2: SGHTA, FQGNSA. The CDR3 extends over 14 amino acids. Trimming cost V 1 base and J 3 bases, with 9 bases left between them. The CDR3 protein is CASSLGPGYTEAFF. Written as DNA, the CDR3 is TGTGCCAGCAGCTTAGGCCCAGGGTACACTGAAGCTTTCTTT. The variable domain in full, with the rest retrieved from reference TRBV7-2 and TRBJ1-1, is GAGVSQSPSNKVTEKGKDVELRCDPISGHTALYWYRQSLGQGLEFLIYFQGNSAPDKSGLPSDRFSAERTGGSVSTLTIQRTQQEDSAVYLCASSLGPGYTEAFFGQGTRLTVV.

The chain combines TRBV4-1 with TRBJ1-6; D is unclear. From germline, CDR1 is MGHRA and CDR2 YSYEKL. There are 15 residues in the CDR3. V shed 3 bases and J shed 8 bases, with 14 bases lying between them. The DNA for the CDR3 is TGCGCCAGCAGCCACGGGGTTACCCAGGATTCACCCCTCCACTTT. Residues: CASSHGVTQDSPLHF.

The V gene is TRBV14, the J gene TRBJ1-4; D gene ambiguous. The germline CDR1 and CDR2 sequences are SGHDN and FVKESK. Deletions cut 0 bases from V and 10 bases from J, with 6 bases between. This CDR3 is 12 amino acids long. The CDR3 is CASSQDLRKLFF. CDR3 bases: TGTGCCAGCAGCCAAGATCTGCGAAAACTGTTTTTT.

The genes are TRBV5-6 and TRBJ2-5; tentatively, D is TRBD1 (6 bases). This CDR3 contains 13 residues. Germline V lookup: CDR1 SGHDT, CDR2 YYEEEE. The V and J ends lost 0 bases and 5 bases respectively, with 8 bases between them. The DNA for the CDR3 is TGTGCCAGCAGCTTGGACAGGGACGAGACCCAGTACTTC. Encoded protein: CASSLDRDETQYF.

The V call is TRBV7-9, the J call TRBJ2-3, with 7 bases fitting TRBD1. Germline-derived CDR1 and CDR2 are SEHNR and FQNEAQ (reference sequence). V lost 5 bases, J lost 4 bases, and 3 bases stayed unmatched. The CDR3 spans 13 residues. Here the CDR3 DNA reads TGTGCCAGCAGCCAAGGGACAGCAGATACGCAGTATTTT. The encoded protein is CASSQGTADTQYF.

The rearrangement links TRBV11-3 to TRBJ2-1, with D perhaps TRBD2 (7 bases). Per germline, CDR1 SGHNT and CDR2 YENEEA. The CDR3 spans 16 residues. Trimming took 0 bases from V and 7 from J, leaving 16 bases between them. Here the CDR3 DNA reads TGTGCCAGCAGCTTAGATGGAACAGGGAGGGGGAATGAGCAGTTCTTC. Encoded protein: CASSLDGTGRGNEQFF.

V gene TRBV19 combines with J gene TRBJ1-2; D gene uncertain. CDR3 length: 13 residues. Germline assignment: CDR1 LNHDA and CDR2 SQIVND (reference sequence). Trimming cost V 5 bases and J 4 bases, with 11 bases left between them. CDR3 in amino acids: CASSPPSGYGYTF. The CDR3 bases are TGTGCCAGTAGTCCCCCGAGCGGCTATGGCTACACCTTC.

V and J are TRBV5-1 and TRBJ2-3, with a tentative D call TRBD2 (5 bases). The CDR3 covers 14 residues. Germline V gene data show CDR1 as SGHRS and CDR2 as YFSETQ. V was pared by 7 bases and J by 2 bases, with 14 bases between. The CDR3 sequence: CASFYSEYTDTQYF. CDR3 DNA: TGCGCCAGCTTTTATAGCGAGTACACAGATACGCAGTATTTT.

V and J are TRBV5-6 and TRBJ1-5, with D possibly matching TRBD1 (6 bases). The CDR3 extends over 18 amino acids. CDR1 SGHDT and CDR2 YYEEEE come from the germline V gene. The V end lost 0 bases, the J end lost 1 base, and 17 bases lay between the germline ends. The CDR3: CASSLARTGLQSNQPQHF. CDR3 nucleotides: TGTGCCAGCAGCTTGGCCAGAACAGGGTTGCAGAGCAATCAGCCCCAGCATTTT. The entire variable domain, with the rest obtained from reference TRBV5-6 and TRBJ1-5, is as follows: DAGVTQSPTHLIKTRGQQVTLRCSPKSGHDTVSWYQQALGQGPQFIFQYYEEEERQRGNFPDRFSGHQFPNYSSELNVNALLLGDSALYLCASSLARTGLQSNQPQHFGDGTRLSIL.

The J gene is TRBJ2-7, the V gene TRBV6-5; possibly TRBD1 for D (6 bases). The CDR3 is made up of 14 amino acids. Trimming removed 2 bases from V and 3 bases from J, with 11 bases in between. The V gene's germline CDR1 is MNHEY and CDR2 SVGAGI. Here the CDR3 reads CASSYGQSNYEQYF. In nucleotides, the CDR3 is TGTGCCAGCAGTTACGGACAGTCGAACTACGAGCAGTACTTC.

This clone was detected once. The chain recombines TRBV3-1 (or the pseudogene TRBV3-2) with TRBJ1-2; no clear D gene. Germline CDR1 is LGHDT and CDR2 is YNNKEL (reference sequence). V lost 7 bases and J 4 bases, leaving 10 bases between the germline ends. CDR3 length equals 12 residues. This CDR3 reads CASNGGIYGYTF. CDR3 coding DNA: TGTGCCAGCAATGGAGGGATCTATGGCTACACCTTC.

V and J are TRBV5-1 and TRBJ1-2, with a possible D match to TRBD1 (5 bases). The CDR3 is 13 amino acids. Germline assignment: CDR1 SGHRS and CDR2 YFSETQ. V was clipped by 0 bases and J by 6 bases, with 9 bases between them. This chain's CDR3 is CASSLASGNGYTF. The CDR3 DNA sequence: TGCGCCAGCAGCTTGGCATCAGGGAATGGCTACACCTTC.

The CDR3 DNA sequence: TGTGCCAGCAGCCCGAACCTCGGACAGGGTATGTATGAGCAGTTCTTC. Residues: CASSPNLGQGMYEQFF. This chain connects TRBV7-2 to TRBJ2-1; TRBD1 aligns across 8 bases. This CDR3 has 16 residues. Germline CDR1 SGHTA, CDR2 FQGNSA. V dropped 5 bases and J dropped 8; count of bases not matched to a gene: 14. Looking up the rest from reference TRBV7-2 and TRBJ2-1 gives the full variable domain: GAGVSQSPSNKVTEKGKDVELRCDPISGHTALYWYRQSLGQGLEFLIYFQGNSAPDKSGLPSDRFSAERTGGSVSTLTIQRTQQEDSAVYLCASSPNLGQGMYEQFFGPGTRLTVL.

The V gene is TRBV6-1, the J gene TRBJ1-5, with D uncertain. V was trimmed by 4 bases and J by 2 bases, leaving 15 bases between them. The CDR3 is made up of 16 amino acids. Germline loops: CDR1 MNHNS, CDR2 SASEGT. The chain's CDR3 is CASSAPGLEGNQPQHF. The CDR3 DNA reads TGTGCCAGCAGTGCTCCTGGCCTCGAGGGCAATCAGCCCCAGCATTTT.

This clone was picked up a small number of times. V gene TRBV3-1 (or the pseudogene TRBV3-2) combines with J gene TRBJ2-7; possibly TRBD2 for D (6 bases). The V gene's germline CDR1 is LGHDT and CDR2 YNNKEL (reference sequence). CDR3 length: 11 residues. V was pared by 5 bases and J by 7 bases, with 9 bases between. CDR3 loop: CASSNSGEQYF. CDR3 DNA: TGTGCCAGCAGCAATAGCGGAGAGCAGTACTTC.